The rows below give T cell receptor beta chains drawn from one sample of a study of cytomegalovirus exposure and HLA in healthy donors. Libraries were prepared by immunoSEQ multiplex PCR; TCRdb keeps only in-frame clonotypes and omits some of them. Of 110,000 or so clones in the sample, roughly 76% were seen once. Input material: PBMCs. The receptors come from a young man in good health and CMV-seropositive. Both conserved end residues are part of each CDR3. The order of the fields is V gene, J gene, D gene, clone size, CDR3 DNA, CDR3 protein. A D gene is named only where the DNA matches it firmly. Clone size appears in some rows only: once, few, many, or a class for an expanded clone.

TRBV6-1,TRBJ1-5,TRBD1,-,TGTGCCAGCAGTGAAGCGGCAGGGGGCCAAAGCAATCAGCCCCAGCATTTT,CASSEAAGGQSNQPQHF
TRBV5-6,TRBJ2-7,TRBD1,-,TGTGCCAGCAGCTTGGGACAGGGAGCCTACGAGCAGTACTTC,CASSLGQGAYEQYF
TRBV13,TRBJ2-3,TRBD1,-,TGTGCCAGCAGCCAAACAGGGGTTCCAGATACGCAGTATTTT,CASSQTGVPDTQYF
TRBV18,TRBJ1-2,-,-,TGTGCCAGCTCACCACCGGGGGGAAACTATGGCTACACCTTC,CASSPPGGNYGYTF
TRBV4-1,TRBJ1-2,-,-,TGCGCCAGCAGCCAAGAAGGGATGACGGGAGGCTACACCTTC,CASSQEGMTGGYTF
TRBV11-2,TRBJ1-3,-,-,TGTGCCAGCAGCGACAGGCTCTCTGGAAACACCATATATTTT,CASSDRLSGNTIYF
TRBV5-1,TRBJ2-5,TRBD1,-,TGCGCCAGCCGAGGACAGGGGGGTCAAGAGACCCAGTACTTC,CASRGQGGQETQYF
TRBV5-1,TRBJ1-4,TRBD1,-,TGCGCCAGCAGCTCCGGACAGGGGGTCGCAACTAATGAAAAACTGTTTTTT,CASSSGQGVATNEKLFF
TRBV5-1,TRBJ1-4,-,-,TGCGCCAGCAGCGAGACAGGCCCTACTAATGAAAAACTGTTTTTT,CASSETGPTNEKLFF
TRBV5-4,TRBJ1-3,-,-,TGTGCCAGCAGCCCCGGGGGGTCTGGAAACACCATATATTTT,CASSPGGSGNTIYF
TRBV18,TRBJ1-4,TRBD1,-,TGTGCCAGCTCACTTGGACAGGCCGGGAATGAAAAACTGTTTTTT,CASSLGQAGNEKLFF
TRBV19,TRBJ1-5,TRBD1,-,TGTGCCAGTAGTATCCCTTTGACAGGGCGCAATCAGCCCCAGCATTTT,CASSIPLTGRNQPQHF
TRBV11-3,TRBJ2-5,TRBD2,-,TGTGCCAGCAGCTTAGGGGCGGCGGGAGGCCAAGAGACCCAGTACTTC,CASSLGAAGGQETQYF
TRBV6-5,TRBJ2-7,TRBD1,many,TGTGCCAGCAGTACAGGGGAGCACTACGAGCAGTACTTC,CASSTGEHYEQYF
TRBV5-1,TRBJ2-7,TRBD1,-,TGCGCCAGCAGCGACACCGGGACAGGGTTGGCGCAGTACTTC,CASSDTGTGLAQYF
TRBV6-5,TRBJ1-5,-,few,TGTGCCAGCAGAGCGTGGGGCAATCAGCCCCAGCATTTT,CASRAWGNQPQHF
TRBV7-2,TRBJ2-5,-,few,TGTGCCAGCAGCCGGGGGGCGCCTGAGACCCAGTACTTC,CASSRGAPETQYF
TRBV12-5,TRBJ1-2,-,-,TGTGCTAGTGGTTTGCCGCCAGACTATGGCTACACCTTC,CASGLPPDYGYTF
TRBV27,TRBJ2-5,-,few,TGTGCCAGCAGTTCCCTCCCGGGAGAGACCCAGTACTTC,CASSSLPGETQYF
TRBV4-1,TRBJ2-3,-,few,TGCGCCAGCAGCCCTACAGGGAGCACAGATACGCAGTATTTT,CASSPTGSTDTQYF
TRBV10-1,TRBJ2-5,TRBD2,-,TGCGCCAGCAGTGAACTAGCGGGGGAGACCCAGTACTTC,CASSELAGETQYF
TRBV10-3,TRBJ2-5,-,-,TGTGCCATCAGTGTTGGGGCAAAACAAGAGACCCAGTACTTC,CAISVGAKQETQYF
TRBV7-9,TRBJ2-3,-,-,TGTGCCAGCAGCCTCCGGGACTCTGCCACAGATACGCAGTATTTT,CASSLRDSATDTQYF
TRBV28,TRBJ1-6,TRBD1,few,TGTGCCAGCAGCCGACCGATAACAGGGGGCGCAGATTCACCCCTCCACTTT,CASSRPITGGADSPLHF
TRBV7-2,TRBJ1-1,-,once,TGTGCCAGCAGCCAGCGGGGGGCTAGAGAAGCTTTCTTT,CASSQRGAREAFF
TRBV12-5,TRBJ1-6,-,-,TGTGCTAGTGTTAAGAGCTCCTATAATTCACCCCTCCACTTT,CASVKSSYNSPLHF
TRBV7-3,TRBJ2-5,TRBD2,-,TGTGCCAGCAGCTCCCCGGGGGGGGAGACCCAGTACTTC,CASSSPGGETQYF
TRBV9,TRBJ1-2,TRBD1,few,TGTGCCAGCAGCGCCAGGGGCTTGACAGGGGGTGTAGATGGCTACACCTTC,CASSARGLTGGVDGYTF
TRBV6-1,TRBJ2-7,-,-,TGTGCCAGCAGCCCACAAGACAGATACGAGCAGTACTTC,CASSPQDRYEQYF
TRBV2,TRBJ1-1,TRBD1,-,TGTGCCAGCAGTGGGGTTGGGCAGGGGGCGCGGGAGACTGAAGCTTTCTTT,CASSGVGQGARETEAFF
TRBV6-5,TRBJ2-3,-,once,TGTGCCAGCAGTTTACGGGGGACCGAGGGTACGCAGTATTTT,CASSLRGTEGTQYF
TRBV27,TRBJ1-6,-,-,TGTGCCAGCCTTTCCAGGGTGGCCTATAATTCACCCCTCCACTTT,CASLSRVAYNSPLHF
TRBV27,TRBJ2-7,TRBD1,-,TGTGCCAGCAGGACTGGGACAGGGTTCTACGAGCAGTACTTC,CASRTGTGFYEQYF
TRBV4-3,TRBJ1-2,-,-,TGCGCCAGCAGCCCAGATACGCAGGGGCTATTCTATGGCTACACCTTC,CASSPDTQGLFYGYTF
TRBV30,TRBJ1-4,TRBD1,once,TGTGCCTGGAGTGATACAGGGGGCTATGAAAAACTGTTTTTT,CAWSDTGGYEKLFF
TRBV5-1,TRBJ2-2,TRBD1,-,TGCGCCAGCAGCCCTGGACCCCAGACAGGGGACACCGGGGAGCTGTTTTTT,CASSPGPQTGDTGELFF
TRBV15,TRBJ1-2,-,-,TGTGCCACCAGCAGGGACAGTTATGGCTACACCTTC,CATSRDSYGYTF
TRBV5-6,TRBJ2-4,-,-,TGTGCCAGCAGCCCGGGTCCAGGGGAAGGCAAAAACATTCAGTACTTC,CASSPGPGEGKNIQYF
TRBV7-2,TRBJ2-7,TRBD1,-,TGTGCCAGCAGCTTAGCGAACAGGGGAAGCGAGCAGTACTTC,CASSLANRGSEQYF
TRBV7-3,TRBJ2-1,-,-,TGTGCCAGCAGCTTAACCCGAGCGCCGCGGGATGAGCAGTTCTTC,CASSLTRAPRDEQFF
TRBV5-4,TRBJ2-3,-,-,TGTGCCAGCAGTAAAACAGGGAGCACAGATACGCAGTATTTT,CASSKTGSTDTQYF
TRBV5-4,TRBJ2-7,TRBD2,-,TGTGCCAGCAGCTCCAGCGGGGGGCATGACTACGAGCAGTACTTC,CASSSSGGHDYEQYF
TRBV25-1,TRBJ2-3,-,-,TGTGCCAGCAGTGACAGGGCGAAAACAGATACGCAGTATTTT,CASSDRAKTDTQYF